The T cell receptor beta chain under discussion was sequenced for a study of blood T cell repertoires in COVID-19. Study details: In each case, the material was cDNA or gDNA derived from T cells, B-cell-depleted T cells, or PBMCs.

Two consecutive negative NP/OP PCR tests, clearance, or resolved symptoms defined Cohort 3 recovery. The CDR3 has 15 residues. Germline lookup yields CDR1 MGHRA and CDR2 YSYEKL. Trimming took off 0 bases at V and 12 bases at J, with 18 bases between the two ends. Using immunoSEQ multiplex PCR, the repertoire was profiled, and TCRdb retains in-frame clones only, with some absent. The repertoire has over 200,000 clones, roughly 85% of them found once; the top ten carry 9.5% to 14%. The V gene is TRBV4-1, the J gene TRBJ2-1, with D possibly being TRBD2 (6 bases). Specimen: PBMCs or T cells enriched from blood (not recorded which). This receptor was identified in a man aged 25-40 years who had recovered from COVID-19. CDR3 sequence (DNA): TGCGCCAGCAGCCAAGAAATCACAGGACTATCGGGGCAGTTCTTC. It yields the protein CASSQEITGLSGQFF.